The T cell receptor (beta chain) under discussion was sequenced for a study of CD8 T cells in ankylosing spondylitis. Regarding this clonotype: The antigen is unknown.

General observations from the study: Enrichment of disease-linked clones was reportedly significant in matched ankylosing spondylitis synovial fluid. Blood of patients with ankylosing spondylitis appeared to be characterized by a TCR beta motif of eight highly homologous variants.

Trimming pared 4 bases from V and 0 bases from J, leaving 10 bases between. Germline lookup yields CDR1 SQVTM and CDR2 ANQGSEA. This CDR3 is built from 14 residues. Libraries of TCR beta came from quantitative 5'-RACE with molecular barcodes. TCRdb reprocessed the 5' RACE reads with MiXCR, giving one entry per CDR3 protein. Counted here are more than 150,000 distinct CDR3 sequences, about 20% occurring once; the ten biggest clones make up around 4.5%. The sequence was collected from a male donor between 10 and 30 years old with ankylosing spondylitis or in good health (not recorded which). Input material: blood, either unsorted or a sorted T cell fraction (not recorded which). The gene calls are TRBV29-1 and TRBJ2-1; tentative D call: TRBD2 (5 bases). As DNA, the CDR3 is TGCAGCGTTGTAGGAGGAAGCTCCTACAATGAGCAGTTCTTC. Residues: CSVVGGSSYNEQFF.